The 17 T cell receptor beta chains below come from one sample, sequenced in a study of control samples from healthy donors and cancer patients. Produced via immunoSEQ multiplex PCR; TCRdb's table is partial and in-frame only. Among fewer than 90,000 clones listed, about 93% were seen once. Sequencing input: blood. The receptors were sampled from a middle-aged woman in good health.

The J gene is TRBJ1-1, the V gene TRBV5-4; D is undetermined. CDR3 size: 12 residues. CDR1 is SGHNT and CDR2 is YYREEE in the germline V gene (reference sequence). Between the trimmed V and J ends, which lost 1 base and 11 bases, there was a span of 12 bases. CDR3 DNA sequence: TGTGCCAGCAGCTTGTCCGGGTCCAAGGCTTTCTTT. Encoded protein: CASSLSGSKAFF.

The V and J genes are TRBV7-9 and TRBJ2-1, with 9 bases identical to TRBD1. Trimming at V came to 3 bases and at J to 6 bases, leaving 9 bases not matched to a gene. The germline V gene encodes CDR1 SEHNR and CDR2 FQNEAQ (reference sequence). The CDR3 has 16 amino acids. DNA for the CDR3: TGTGCCAGCAGCTTCGCCGGGACAGGGAACGTCAATGAGCAGTTCTTC. This gives the protein CASSFAGTGNVNEQFF.

The chain employs TRBV7-8 and TRBJ2-7, with TRBD1 matching 8 bases. This CDR3 has 14 amino acids. Germline CDR1 is SGHVS and CDR2 is FQNEAQ. Trimming at V came to 6 bases and at J to 0 bases, leaving 4 bases not matched to a gene. The CDR3 region is CASRNRGDSYEQYF. The CDR3 DNA sequence: TGTGCCAGCAGAAACAGGGGGGACTCCTACGAGCAGTACTTC. The whole variable domain, filled in from reference TRBV7-8 and TRBJ2-7, reads GAGVSQSPRYKVAKRGQDVALRCDPISGHVSLFWYQQALGQGPEFLTYFQNEAQLDKSGLPSDRFFAERPEGSVSTLKIQRTQQEDSAVYLCASRNRGDSYEQYFGPGTRLTVT.

This sequence joins TRBV12-3 or TRBV12-4 and TRBJ1-1; no firm D call. V was cut by 7 bases and J by 0 bases, with 9 bases left in between. The CDR3 consists of 13 residues. CDR3: CASTLDVNTEAFF. In DNA form, the CDR3 reads TGTGCCAGCACCCTGGATGTGAACACTGAAGCTTTCTTT.

This sequence joins TRBV4-1 and TRBJ1-2; D gene ambiguous. The CDR3 totals 14 residues. Germline assignment: CDR1 MGHRA and CDR2 YSYEKL. V lost 2 bases and J 4 bases, leaving 11 bases between the germline ends. CDR3 amino acids: CASSQFEQSYGYTF. In DNA, the CDR3 is TGCGCCAGCAGCCAATTCGAACAGTCCTATGGCTACACCTTC.

The chain recombines TRBV7-9 with TRBJ1-4; D is undetermined. The CDR3 runs 12 residues. Trimming removed 3 bases from V and 8 bases from J, with 7 bases in between. The germline CDR1 and CDR2 sequences are SEHNR and FQNEAQ (reference sequence). CDR3 sequence: CASSFLEEKLFF. CDR3 bases: TGTGCCAGCAGCTTTCTAGAGGAAAAACTGTTTTTT.

This clone came up once. This chain joins TRBV5-4 and TRBJ2-3; TRBD2 agrees at 7 bases. CDR3 length: 15 residues. Germline V CDR1 and CDR2: SGHNT, YYREEE (reference sequence). With 0 bases clipped from V and 1 base from J, the junction kept 2 bases outside the gene matches. The CDR3 nucleotides are TGTGCCAGCAGCTTGGCTGCGGGGGGCACAGATACGCAGTATTTT. Translated, it gives CASSLAAGGTDTQYF.

The chain couples TRBV5-1 to TRBJ1-2; D gene uncertain. This CDR3 has 12 amino acids. Germline assignment: CDR1 SGHRS and CDR2 YFSETQ. V shed 2 bases and J shed 7 bases, with 9 bases lying between them. The CDR3 region is CASSFESGGYTF. The CDR3 DNA sequence: TGCGCCAGCAGCTTCGAATCGGGTGGCTACACCTTC. Variable domain in full (rest from reference TRBV5-1 and TRBJ1-2): KAGVTQTPRYLIKTRGQQVTLSCSPISGHRSVSWYQQTPGQGLQFLFEYFSETQRNKGNFPGRFSGRQFSNSRSEMNVSTLELGDSALYLCASSFESGGYTFGSGTRLTVV.

The chain employs TRBV5-1 and TRBJ1-6, with D perhaps matching TRBD1 (6 bases). V was pared by 8 bases and J by 6 bases, with 24 bases between. The germline gives CDR1 SGHRS, CDR2 YFSETQ. This CDR3 spans 17 amino acids. Here the CDR3 reads CASSPSGSGVGNSPLHF. The CDR3 DNA follows: TGCGCCAGTAGTCCTTCAGGATCAGGGGTGGGTAATTCACCCCTCCACTTT. The full variable domain, its missing parts supplied by reference TRBV5-1 and TRBJ1-6, is KAGVTQTPRYLIKTRGQQVTLSCSPISGHRSVSWYQQTPGQGLQFLFEYFSETQRNKGNFPGRFSGRQFSNSRSEMNVSTLELGDSALYLCASSPSGSGVGNSPLHFGNGTRLTVT.

J is TRBJ1-3 and V is TRBV7-2; D gene ambiguous. Trimming shortened V by 1 base and J by 7 bases, and 11 bases separated the two germline ends. There are 14 residues in the CDR3. In germline, CDR1 is SGHTA, CDR2 FQGNSA. CDR3 protein: CASSLVGLSNTIYF. The CDR3 region has the DNA TGTGCCAGCAGCTTAGTGGGTCTGAGTAACACCATATATTTT.

This clone was observed a single time. The chain links TRBV6-5 to TRBJ2-5, with unresolved D. With 6 bases removed from V and 5 bases from J, the gap between germline ends came to 10 bases. Looked up from germline, CDR1 is MNHEY and CDR2 is SVGAGI. The CDR3 extends over 12 amino acids. For the CDR3, the DNA is TGTGCCAGCAGCCCCATGGGGGAGACCCAGTACTTC. Protein: CASSPMGETQYF.

The V and J genes are TRBV6-2 or TRBV6-3 and TRBJ2-7; possibly TRBD1 for D (6 bases). Germline loops: CDR1 MNHEY, CDR2 SVGEGT. With 0 bases removed from V and 7 bases from J, the gap between germline ends came to 13 bases. The CDR3 extends over 14 amino acids. CDR3 sequence: CASSYSDLRGEQYF. The CDR3 DNA reads TGTGCCAGCAGTTACTCCGATCTTAGGGGGGAGCAGTACTTC.

The chain joins TRBV7-2 to TRBJ1-1; D is undetermined. CDR1 SGHTA and CDR2 FQGNSA come from the germline V gene. The CDR3 is 12 residues long. Trimming shortened V by 5 bases and J by 6 bases, and 10 bases separated the two germline ends. The DNA for the CDR3 is TGTGCCAGCAGCCGATCAGAGCCTGAAGCTTTCTTT. It is translated as CASSRSEPEAFF.

The chain links TRBV4-3 to TRBJ1-1; D may be TRBD1 (5 bases). Germline lookup yields CDR1 LGHNA and CDR2 YSLEER. Trimming shortened V by 0 bases and J by 2 bases, and 10 bases separated the two germline ends. The length of the CDR3 is 15 residues. The CDR3 region has the DNA TGCGCCAGCAGCCAAGATGACAGAGCAAACACTGAAGCTTTCTTT. Translated, it gives CASSQDDRANTEAFF.

This clone came up once. The rearrangement joins TRBV30 to TRBJ2-7; D is unresolved. Germline CDR1 GTSNPN, CDR2 SVGIG (reference sequence). V gave up 0 bases and J gave up 7 bases, with 7 bases separating them. The CDR3 totals 11 residues. CDR3: CAWSVRLEQYF. CDR3 coding DNA: TGTGCCTGGAGTGTACGGCTAGAGCAGTACTTC.

This clone was recorded once. The chain combines TRBV15 with TRBJ2-1; D is ambiguous. The CDR3 has 16 amino acids. Germline CDR1 and CDR2: LNHNV and YYDKDF (reference sequence). Trimming took 3 bases from V and 3 from J, leaving 15 bases between them. The CDR3 region is CATSRLRNSNYNEQFF. The CDR3 DNA reads as TGTGCCACCAGCAGGCTTCGAAATTCGAACTACAATGAGCAGTTCTTC.

This clone was seen just once. The chain uses TRBV5-8 and TRBJ1-5; D remains ambiguous. CDR3 length: 14 amino acids. The germline V gene has CDR1 SGHTS and CDR2 YDEGEE. Trimming cost V 0 bases and J 5 bases, with 9 bases left between them. In DNA form, the CDR3 reads TGTGCCAGCAGCTTGGATTCTTGGGATCAGCCCCAGCATTTT. Residues: CASSLDSWDQPQHF.